These T cell receptor beta chains were read from a single sample in a study of quantifying T cell responses using KT2 cells. Each CDR3 protein is one row after TCRdb ran MiXCR on the UMI-ligation and nested PCR reads. The profile shows 25,000 to 35,000 distinct CDR3 sequences, 10% of them singletons. Specimen: PBMCs spiked with cells of the T cell clone KT2. These receptors originate from a human donor. Each CDR3 is given with its conserved first and last residue. A D gene is named only where the DNA matches it firmly. The listing skips clone size in some rows; elsewhere it reads once, few, many or a size class.

j_call clone_size v_call d_call cdr3_aa cdr3_nt
TRBJ2-4 . TRBV6-1 TRBD1 CASRVSGQGTKNIQYF TGTGCCAGCAGGGTCTCCGGACAGGGAACCAAAAACATTCAGTACTTC
TRBJ2-3 many TRBV7-8 . CASSLGPIPASTDTQYF TGTGCCAGCAGCTTAGGCCCGATCCCAGCCAGCACAGATACGCAGTATTTT
TRBJ2-7 . TRBV5-4 . CASSLAGEQYF TGTGCCAGCAGCTTGGCTGGGGAGCAGTACTTC
TRBJ2-7 many TRBV2 TRBD1 CASSEAGGGPYEQYF TGTGCCAGCAGTGAGGCAGGGGGTGGACCCTACGAGCAGTACTTC
TRBJ2-7 many TRBV12-1 . CASSFAQRGLEPYEQYF TGTGCCAGCAGCTTTGCGCAAAGGGGACTAGAGCCCTACGAGCAGTACTTC
TRBJ2-7 many TRBV29-1 TRBD1 CSVRTGGNSYEQYF TGCAGCGTCCGGACAGGGGGCAATTCCTACGAGCAGTACTTC
TRBJ2-7 few TRBV5-1 . CASSLVGGTYEQYF TGCGCCAGCAGCTTGGTTGGGGGCACCTACGAGCAGTACTTC
TRBJ2-2 many TRBV7-6 . CASSLNLARTGELFF TGTGCCAGCAGCTTAAACCTAGCCCGGACCGGGGAGCTGTTTTTT
TRBJ2-7 few TRBV11-2 TRBD1 CASSLLRDRGPYEQYF TGTGCCAGCAGTTTATTACGGGACAGGGGGCCCTACGAGCAGTACTTC
TRBJ1-1 few TRBV9 . CASSVVGRMNTEAFF TGTGCCAGCAGCGTAGTTGGACGCATGAACACTGAAGCTTTCTTT
TRBJ1-6 few TRBV6-5 . CASSRQVWNSPLHF TGTGCCAGCAGTCGACAGGTGTGGAATTCACCCCTCCACTTT
TRBJ2-7 few TRBV6-2/TRBV6-3 TRBD2 CASSYPTGLAGSYEQYF TGTGCCAGCAGTTACCCAACGGGACTAGCGGGGTCCTACGAGCAGTACTTC
TRBJ2-1 . TRBV4-3 TRBD1 CASSQETGGYNEQFF TGCGCCAGCAGCCAAGAGACAGGGGGCTACAATGAGCAGTTCTTC
TRBJ1-2 few TRBV29-1 . CSVDEGTSYGYTF TGCAGCGTTGACGAGGGGACCTCCTATGGCTACACCTTC
TRBJ1-5 few TRBV19 . CASIGLENQPQHF TGTGCCAGTATCGGGCTGGAAAATCAGCCCCAGCATTTT
TRBJ1-3 many TRBV6-1 . CASRIEGISGNTIYF TGTGCCAGCAGGATCGAGGGGATCTCTGGAAACACCATATATTTT
TRBJ1-5 . TRBV12-3/TRBV12-4 . CASSPDGNNQPQHF TGTGCCAGCAGTCCTGACGGGAACAATCAGCCCCAGCATTTT
TRBJ1-3 many TRBV6-2/TRBV6-3 . CASSPDRAYSGNTIYF TGTGCCAGCAGCCCGGACAGAGCTTACTCTGGAAACACCATATATTTT
TRBJ2-3 . TRBV20-1 . CSASSGADTQYF TGCAGTGCTAGCTCCGGAGCAGATACGCAGTATTTT
TRBJ1-2 many TRBV5-1 . CASSPTGIGPNGYTF TGCGCCAGCAGCCCTACAGGGATCGGCCCGAATGGCTACACCTTC
TRBJ1-1 . TRBV29-1 TRBD1 CSVSSGQTNTEAFF TGCAGCGTCTCTTCGGGACAGACCAACACTGAAGCTTTCTTT
TRBJ1-2 . TRBV5-4 TRBD1 CASRAGQDGYGYTF TGTGCCAGCAGAGCGGGACAGGATGGCTATGGCTACACCTTC
TRBJ1-2 . TRBV12-3/TRBV12-4 . CASSLFGGYTF TGTGCCAGCAGTTTATTCGGTGGCTACACCTTC
TRBJ2-2 many TRBV2 TRBD1 CAQGTGGVTGELFF TGTGCCCAAGGGACAGGGGGAGTTACCGGGGAGCTGTTTTTT
TRBJ2-7 few TRBV7-3 . CASSRQGGHEQYF TGTGCCAGCAGTCGACAAGGTGGCCACGAGCAGTACTTC
TRBJ1-2 . TRBV27 TRBD1 CASSPSRDRGSGYTF TGTGCCAGCAGTCCCAGCCGGGACAGGGGCAGTGGCTACACCTTC
TRBJ1-6 many TRBV5-6 TRBD1 CASSLGTENSPLHF TGTGCCAGCAGCCTGGGGACAGAAAATTCACCCCTCCACTTT
TRBJ1-3 . TRBV6-1 . CASSDRLPNTIYF TGTGCCAGCAGTGACAGGCTACCAAACACCATATATTTT
TRBJ2-6 many TRBV18 TRBD1 CASSGTGSSGANVLTF TGTGCCAGCTCCGGGACAGGCTCCTCTGGGGCCAACGTCCTGACTTTC
TRBJ2-2 once TRBV2 . CASSSDKPANTGELFF TGTGCCAGCAGCTCCGACAAGCCGGCAAACACCGGGGAGCTGTTTTTT
TRBJ2-4 . TRBV19 . CTSSLRQIGAKNIQYF TGTACCAGTAGCCTCAGACAGATCGGGGCCAAAAACATTCAGTACTTC
TRBJ2-7 . TRBV7-9 TRBD2 CASIQGLAGPYEQYF TGTGCCAGCATCCAGGGGCTAGCGGGTCCCTACGAGCAGTACTTC
TRBJ2-3 few TRBV29-1 . CSVGARTDTQYF TGCAGCGTGGGGGCAAGGACAGATACGCAGTATTTT
TRBJ2-4 few TRBV6-2/TRBV6-3 . CASSYSAGGAKNIQYF TGTGCCAGCAGTTACTCTGCAGGGGGGGCCAAAAACATTCAGTACTTC
TRBJ2-1 . TRBV7-3 TRBD2 CASSFGTSPEQFF TGTGCCAGCAGCTTCGGGACTAGCCCTGAGCAGTTCTTC
TRBJ2-3 . TRBV5-4 . CASSFGLAVTDTQYF TGTGCCAGCAGCTTCGGACTTGCCGTCACAGATACGCAGTATTTT
TRBJ1-1 . TRBV6-5 . CASSYAGGNTEAFF TGTGCCAGCAGTTACGCAGGAGGGAACACTGAAGCTTTCTTT
TRBJ2-7 many TRBV12-3/TRBV12-4 TRBD1 CASSYTGQSYEQYF TGTGCCAGCAGCTATACGGGACAGTCCTACGAGCAGTACTTC
TRBJ2-7 . TRBV6-2/TRBV6-3 . CASSSRGGSGYEQYF TGTGCCAGCAGTTCTCGTGGGGGGTCCGGCTACGAGCAGTACTTC
TRBJ2-3 many TRBV7-2 . CASSSWGPFTDTQYF TGTGCCAGCAGCTCCTGGGGGCCTTTCACAGATACGCAGTATTTT
TRBJ2-2 . TRBV6-2/TRBV6-3 TRBD2 CASSYAASGSTGELFF TGTGCCAGCAGTTACGCGGCTAGCGGATCCACCGGGGAGCTGTTTTTT
TRBJ2-7 many TRBV11-3 . CASSLQELYEQYF TGTGCCTCCTCACTACAGGAACTCTACGAGCAGTACTTC
TRBJ2-1 many TRBV20-1 TRBD1 CSALGTGSVSYNEQFF TGCAGTGCCTTAGGGACAGGGAGCGTTTCCTACAATGAGCAGTTCTTC
TRBJ2-3 few TRBV4-3 . CASSQQRDTQYF TGCGCCAGCAGCCAACAAAGAGATACGCAGTATTTT
TRBJ1-2 . TRBV27 TRBD1 CASSSNRGRGYTF TGTGCCAGCAGTTCCAACAGGGGTCGGGGCTACACCTTC